This T cell receptor beta chain was sequenced in a study of blood T cells in healthy people across ages. Study-level results: Long-lived donors had more naive CD4+ cells and higher diversity than aged donors. CMV status of donors was unknown, possibly confounding expanded clonotype changes. Older individuals had lower TCR beta diversity per million T cells (the decline was roughly linear). The diversity estimates, figures obtained from one million T cells, were considered underestimates.

From germline, CDR1 is SEHNR and CDR2 FQNEAQ (reference sequence). This CDR3 has 16 amino acids. With V trimmed by 5 bases and J by 2 bases, 5 bases remained unmatched. This clonotype was counted only a few times. Its antigen is not identified. A second roughly 6 to 11 cycle PCR used barcoded and J-beta primers. One entry per CDR3 protein results from TCRdb running MiXCR on the 5' RACE reads. The sample yields fewer than 700,000 distinct CDR3 sequences, 40% to 55% seen once. This sequence joins TRBV7-9 and TRBJ2-6; 8 bases are a match to TRBD1. The sequenced sample consisted of blood. This sequence originates from a man older than 75 in good health. CDR3 bases: TGTGCCAGCAGCCAAGCAGGGGGCGCTGGGGCCAACGTCCTGACTTTC. Its protein is CASSQAGGAGANVLTF.